The source of this T cell receptor beta chain is a study of blood T cell repertoires in COVID-19. Study overall: Whether acute or convalescent, the COVID-19 samples came from the United States, Italy and Spain.

Generated by immunoSEQ multiplex PCR, the TCRdb table keeps only in-frame clones and is missing some. The data contain some 360,000 clones, roughly 90% of them singletons. CDR1 and CDR2 from the germline V gene are LGHDT and YNNKEL (reference sequence). Trimming cost V 3 bases and J 2 bases; bases outside gene matches: 6. CDR3 size: 15 residues. The sample comprised PBMCs or T cells enriched from blood (not recorded which). The TCR was taken from a woman in her twenties or thirties who had been exposed to COVID-19. This chain joins TRBV3-1 (or the pseudogene TRBV3-2) and TRBJ1-1, with 7 nucleotides matching TRBD1. The CDR3 is CASSQPQGDNTEAFF. The CDR3, as DNA: TGTGCCAGCAGCCAGCCCCAGGGGGACAACACTGAAGCTTTCTTT.